The clone carrying this TCR beta chain was seen many times. Trimming took 6 bases from V and 11 from J, leaving 16 bases between them. This CDR3 contains 11 residues. Looked up from germline, CDR1 is SQVTM and CDR2 is ANQGSEA. These data come from a study of Graves' ophthalmopathy and Graves' hyperthyroidism. Amplification of the TCR beta CDR3 regions used RNA transcripts (as template). The library came from an HTBI-primed first-round RT-PCR and a second-round multiplex PCR. In TCRdb, the multiplex PCR reads were re-called with MiXCR into one record per CDR3 protein. Among about 220,000 distinct CDR3 sequences listed, roughly 21% were seen once. The starting material, around 9.3 ml of fresh peripheral blood, provided the PBMCs.

The rearrangement joins TRBV29-1 to TRBJ1-1; no clear D. The sample was peripheral blood. The TCR originated in a woman in her forties or fifties with Graves' ophthalmopathy. CDR3 DNA sequence: TGCAGCGTCGGAGACCGGGCGGCCGCTTTCTTT. Translation: CSVGDRAAAFF.